This T cell receptor beta chain comes out of a study of cytomegalovirus exposure and HLA in healthy donors. The PCR ran on 60 Vbeta and 13 Jbeta primers. Some clones are missing from TCRdb's copy, which holds only in-frame ones; the method was immunoSEQ multiplex PCR. In the table there are about 250,000 clones, about 80% of which are singletons. Study outcomes and limitations: The investigators catalogued 180 or so TCR beta chains as cytomegalovirus-associated. Later, an analysis showed that TCR beta chains associated with HLA were more clonally expanded than others that were equally common.

Germline CDR1 is WNHNN and CDR2 is SYGVQD (reference sequence). Unmatched junction bases numbered 7, after V lost 2 bases and J lost 8 bases. The CDR3 is 15 residues long. Samples came from healthy bone marrow donors. This clone came up a few times. Its antigen is unidentified. The gene calls are TRBV10-1 and TRBJ2-1; 9 bases line up with TRBD2. The sample consisted of PBMCs. This clonotype was sampled from a girl aged 2-10 years in good health and CMV-seronegative. The CDR3 region has the DNA TGCGCCAGCAGTGAGCTAGCGGGAAAGGGGGATGAGCAGTTCTTC. Translation gives CASSELAGKGDEQFF.